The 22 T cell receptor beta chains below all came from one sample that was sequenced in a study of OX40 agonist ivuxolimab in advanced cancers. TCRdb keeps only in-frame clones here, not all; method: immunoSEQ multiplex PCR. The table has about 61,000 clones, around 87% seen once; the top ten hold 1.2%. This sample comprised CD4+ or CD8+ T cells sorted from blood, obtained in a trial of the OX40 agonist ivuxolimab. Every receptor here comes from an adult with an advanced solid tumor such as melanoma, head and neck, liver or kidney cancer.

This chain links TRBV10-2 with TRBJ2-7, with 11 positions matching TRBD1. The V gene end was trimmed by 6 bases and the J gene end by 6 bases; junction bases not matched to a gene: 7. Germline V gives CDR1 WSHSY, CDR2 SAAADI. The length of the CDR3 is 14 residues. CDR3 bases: TGCGCCAGCAGAGGGACAGGGGGAGGTGCCGAGCAGTACTTC. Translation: CASRGTGGGAEQYF.

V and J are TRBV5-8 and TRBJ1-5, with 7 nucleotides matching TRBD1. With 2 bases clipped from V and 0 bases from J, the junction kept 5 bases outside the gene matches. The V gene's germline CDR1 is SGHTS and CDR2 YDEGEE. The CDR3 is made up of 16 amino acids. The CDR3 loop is CASSLRQGASNQPQHF. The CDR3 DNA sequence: TGTGCCAGCAGCTTACGACAGGGTGCTAGCAATCAGCCCCAGCATTTT.

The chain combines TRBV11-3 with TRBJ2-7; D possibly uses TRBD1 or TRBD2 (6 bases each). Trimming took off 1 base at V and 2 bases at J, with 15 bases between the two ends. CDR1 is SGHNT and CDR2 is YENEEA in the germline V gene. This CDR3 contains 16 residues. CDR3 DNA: TGTGCCAGCAGCTTAGTTCGCCCCCGGGGGCCCTACGAGCAGTACTTC. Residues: CASSLVRPRGPYEQYF. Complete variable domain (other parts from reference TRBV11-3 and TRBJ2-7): EAGVVQSPRYKIIEKKQPVAFWCNPISGHNTLYWYLQNLGQGPELLIRYENEEAVDDSQLPKDRFSAERLKGVDSTLKIQPAELGDSAVYLCASSLVRPRGPYEQYFGPGTRLTVT.

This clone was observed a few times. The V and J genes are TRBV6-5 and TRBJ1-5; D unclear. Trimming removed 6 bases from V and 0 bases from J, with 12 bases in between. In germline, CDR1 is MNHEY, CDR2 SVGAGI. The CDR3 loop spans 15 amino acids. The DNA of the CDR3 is TGTGCCAGCAGACCTACAGTCTATAGCAATCAGCCCCAGCATTTT. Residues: CASRPTVYSNQPQHF.

The CDR3 coding sequence is TGTGCCAGCAGCTTCGGGACTAGCGGGGGGAGAGAGACCCAGTACTTC. Protein: CASSFGTSGGRETQYF. The chain recombines TRBV5-8 with TRBJ2-5; 15 bases align to TRBD2. Trimming removed 2 bases from V and 4 bases from J; junction bases left unmatched: 3. CDR1 and CDR2 (germline): SGHTS, YDEGEE. The CDR3 has 16 amino acids.

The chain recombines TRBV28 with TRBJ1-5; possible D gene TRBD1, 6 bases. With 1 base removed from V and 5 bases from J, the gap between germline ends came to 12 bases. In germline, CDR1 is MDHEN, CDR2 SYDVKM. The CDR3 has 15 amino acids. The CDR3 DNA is TGTGCCAGCAGTTTATCTGGGACACATCATCAGCCCCAGCATTTT. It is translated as CASSLSGTHHQPQHF.

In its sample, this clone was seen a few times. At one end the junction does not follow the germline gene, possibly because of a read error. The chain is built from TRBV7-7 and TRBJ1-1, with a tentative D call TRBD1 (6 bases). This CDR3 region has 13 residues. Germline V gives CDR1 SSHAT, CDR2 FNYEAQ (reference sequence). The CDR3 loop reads CASSQSRGAEAFF. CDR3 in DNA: TGTGCTAGCAGCCAATCACGGGGGGCAGAAGCTTTCTTT.

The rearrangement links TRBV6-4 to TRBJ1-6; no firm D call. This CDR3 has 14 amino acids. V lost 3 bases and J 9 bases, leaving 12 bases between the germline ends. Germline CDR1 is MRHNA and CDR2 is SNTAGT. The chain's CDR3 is CASSESLAISPLHF. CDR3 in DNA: TGTGCCAGCAGTGAATCCCTGGCCATTTCACCCCTCCACTTT.

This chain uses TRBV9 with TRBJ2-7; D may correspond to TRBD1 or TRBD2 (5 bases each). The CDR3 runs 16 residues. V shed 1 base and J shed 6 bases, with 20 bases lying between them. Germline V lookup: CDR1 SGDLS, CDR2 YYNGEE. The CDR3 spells CASSVLGTRETGEQYF. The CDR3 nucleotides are TGTGCCAGCAGCGTACTGGGAACCAGGGAGACGGGCGAGCAGTACTTC. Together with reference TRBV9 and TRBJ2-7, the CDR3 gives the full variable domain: DSGVTQTPKHLITATGQRVTLRCSPRSGDLSVYWYQQSLDQGLQFLIQYYNGEERAKGNILERFSAQQFPDLHSELNLSSLELGDSALYFCASSVLGTRETGEQYFGPGTRLTVT.

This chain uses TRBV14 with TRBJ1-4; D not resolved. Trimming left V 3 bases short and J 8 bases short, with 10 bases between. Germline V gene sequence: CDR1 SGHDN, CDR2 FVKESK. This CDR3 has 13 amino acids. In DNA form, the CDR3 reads TGTGCCAGCAGCCATGCGGTTAGGGAAAAACTGTTTTTT. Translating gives CASSHAVREKLFF.

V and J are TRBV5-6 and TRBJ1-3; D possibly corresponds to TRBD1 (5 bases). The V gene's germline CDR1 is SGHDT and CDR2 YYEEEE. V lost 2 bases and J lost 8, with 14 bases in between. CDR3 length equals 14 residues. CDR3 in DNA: TGTGCCAGCAGCTTACCGGGACTTGGGGACACCATATATTTT. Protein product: CASSLPGLGDTIYF.

CDR3 amino acids: CASSKTGQGAGEKLFF. The CDR3 DNA reads as TGCGCCAGCAGCAAGACCGGACAGGGGGCTGGTGAAAAACTGTTTTTT. This chain uses TRBV5-1 with TRBJ1-4; TRBD1 matches at 11 bases. This CDR3 contains 16 residues. With 4 bases clipped from V and 7 bases from J, the junction kept 9 bases outside the gene matches. Looked up from germline, CDR1 is SGHRS and CDR2 is YFSETQ.

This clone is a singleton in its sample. CDR3 sequence reads: CASSPRGSTGGNTIYF. CDR3 bases: TGTGCCAGCAGCCCCAGGGGCAGCACCGGAGGGAACACCATATATTTT. This chain links TRBV9 with TRBJ1-3, with a tentative D call TRBD1 (6 bases). The germline V gene encodes CDR1 SGDLS and CDR2 YYNGEE. The CDR3 sequence is 16 residues long. Trimming shortened V by 4 bases and J by 7 bases, and 21 bases separated the two germline ends.

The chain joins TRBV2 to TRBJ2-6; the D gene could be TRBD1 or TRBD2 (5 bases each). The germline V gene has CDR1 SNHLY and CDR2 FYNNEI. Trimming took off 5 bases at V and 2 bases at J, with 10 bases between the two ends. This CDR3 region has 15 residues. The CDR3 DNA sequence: TGTGCCAGCAGTAGGGGACGGGCTGGGGCCAACGTCCTGACTTTC. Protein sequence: CASSRGRAGANVLTF.

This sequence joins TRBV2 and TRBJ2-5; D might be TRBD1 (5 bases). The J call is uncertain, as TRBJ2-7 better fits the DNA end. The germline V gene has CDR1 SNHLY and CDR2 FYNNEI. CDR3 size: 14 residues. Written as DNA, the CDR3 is TGTGCCAGCAGTGCACGGCAGGGTATGTACGAGCAGTACTTC. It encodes CASSARQGMYEQYF.

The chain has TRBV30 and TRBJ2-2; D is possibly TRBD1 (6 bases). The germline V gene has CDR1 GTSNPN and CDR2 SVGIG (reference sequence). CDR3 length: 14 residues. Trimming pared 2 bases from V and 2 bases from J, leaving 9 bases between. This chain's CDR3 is CAWSSGQNTGELFF. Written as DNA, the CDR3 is TGTGCCTGGAGTTCGGGACAAAACACCGGGGAGCTGTTTTTT.

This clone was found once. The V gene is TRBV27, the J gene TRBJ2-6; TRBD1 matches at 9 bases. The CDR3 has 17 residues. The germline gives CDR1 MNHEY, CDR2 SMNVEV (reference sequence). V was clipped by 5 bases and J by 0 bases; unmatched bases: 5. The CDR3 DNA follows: TGTGCCAGCAGTGCCCGGACAGGGGCCTCTGGGGCCAACGTCCTGACTTTC. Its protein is CASSARTGASGANVLTF.

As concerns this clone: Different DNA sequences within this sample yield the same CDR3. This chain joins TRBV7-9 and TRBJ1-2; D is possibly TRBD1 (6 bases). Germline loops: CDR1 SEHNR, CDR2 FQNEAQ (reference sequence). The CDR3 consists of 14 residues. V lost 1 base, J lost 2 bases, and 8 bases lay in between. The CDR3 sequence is CASSLGTANYGYTF. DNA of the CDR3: TGTGCCAGCAGCTTAGGGACAGCCAACTATGGCTACACCTTC.

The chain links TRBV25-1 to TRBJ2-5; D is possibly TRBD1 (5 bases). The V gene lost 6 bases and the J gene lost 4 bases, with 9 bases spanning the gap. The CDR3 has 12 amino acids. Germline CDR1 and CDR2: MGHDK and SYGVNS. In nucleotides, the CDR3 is TGTGCCAGCAGATGGGGCGGAGAGACCCAGTACTTC. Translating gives CASRWGGETQYF.

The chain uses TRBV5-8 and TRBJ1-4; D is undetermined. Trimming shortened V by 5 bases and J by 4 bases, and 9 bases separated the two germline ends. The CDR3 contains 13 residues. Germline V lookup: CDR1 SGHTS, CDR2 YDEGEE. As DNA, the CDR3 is TGTGCCAGCAGGCTCGGGATTAATGAAAAACTGTTTTTT. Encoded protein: CASRLGINEKLFF.

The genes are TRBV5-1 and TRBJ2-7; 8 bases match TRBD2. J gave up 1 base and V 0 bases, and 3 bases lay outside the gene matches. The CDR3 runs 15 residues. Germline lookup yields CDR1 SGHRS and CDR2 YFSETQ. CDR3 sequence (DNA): TGCGCCAGCAGCTTGGGCGGGGGGCCTTCCTACGAGCAGTACTTC. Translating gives CASSLGGGPSYEQYF.

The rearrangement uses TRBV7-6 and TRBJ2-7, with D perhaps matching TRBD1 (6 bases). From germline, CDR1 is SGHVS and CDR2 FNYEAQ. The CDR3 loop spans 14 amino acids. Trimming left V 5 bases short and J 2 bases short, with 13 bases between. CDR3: CASSAGTTTYEQYF. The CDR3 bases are TGTGCCAGCAGCGCCGGGACAACCACCTACGAGCAGTACTTC.